The clone carrying this T cell receptor beta chain was seen a handful of times. The sample belongs to a study of T cells in Graves' hyperthyroidism and ophthalmopathy. TCR beta CDR3 regions were amplified from RNA. An initial round of RT-PCR targeting the TCR CDR3 relied on the HTBI primer set. TCRdb re-called the multiplex PCR reads with MiXCR, one entry per CDR3 protein. Of just under 750,000 distinct CDR3 sequences listed, under 45% are singletons. Germline values: CDR1 SGHRS, CDR2 YFSETQ. This CDR3 has 13 amino acids. Between the trimmed V and J ends, which lost 2 bases and 5 bases, there was a span of 10 bases.

The TCR was taken from a woman aged 40 to 55 with Graves' hyperthyroidism. The chain employs TRBV5-1 and TRBJ1-1; a possible D gene is TRBD1 (5 bases). Sequenced input: blood. The CDR3 protein is CASSLSRVTEAFF. The CDR3, as DNA: TGCGCCAGCAGCTTAAGCAGGGTGACTGAAGCTTTCTTT.